The rows below give T cell receptor beta chains drawn from one sample of a study of T cell responses to AZD1222 COVID-19 vaccine. The protocol was immunoSEQ multiplex PCR, while the TCRdb copy is restricted to in-frame clones and leaves out a portion. Of about 100,000 clones listed, nearly 95% were seen once; the top ten hold around 1.7%. The starting material was peripheral blood, obtained on day 0 of AZD1222 vaccination. These receptors were collected from an adult in good health. The CDR3 runs from the conserved cysteine through the conserved F or W. The order of the fields is clone size, D gene, V gene, J gene, CDR3 DNA, CDR3 protein. A D gene is named only where the DNA matches it firmly. Some rows have no size entry. The others give once, few or many, or a class for an expanded clone.

>-|-|TRBV11-2|TRBJ2-7
TGTGCCAGCAGCCTAGGACAATTCTACGAGCAGTACTTC
CASSLGQFYEQYF
>-|-|TRBV24-1|TRBJ2-3
TGTGCCACCGAGGGGGGGAGCACAGATACGCAGTATTTT
CATEGGSTDTQYF
>-|-|TRBV29-1|TRBJ1-2
TGCAGCGTTTACAGCAGAAACTATGGCTACACCTTC
CSVYSRNYGYTF
>-|TRBD2|TRBV11-2|TRBJ2-5
TGTGCCAGCAGCTTAGATGCGGGGGGGTTGTGGAGGGTTAACGTTGAGACCCAGTACTTC
CASSLDAGGLWRVNVETQYF
>-|TRBD1|TRBV10-3|TRBJ2-7
TGTGCCATTTCTACAGGGGGCGTTCGCTCCTACGAGCAGTACTTC
CAISTGGVRSYEQYF
>-|-|TRBV30|TRBJ1-2
TGTGCCTGGAGTCCATGGGGAAGTTCGGCTAACTATGGCTACACCTTC
CAWSPWGSSANYGYTF
>-|-|TRBV7-2|TRBJ2-7
TGTGCCAGCAGCCTGCTGGGCCGTGGGCAGGTCTACGAGCAGTACTTC
CASSLLGRGQVYEQYF
>-|TRBD2|TRBV6-6|TRBJ2-7
TGTGCCAGCAGTCGATCTAGCGGGGCCCTATTTTTGGAGCAGTACTTC
CASSRSSGALFLEQYF
>-|-|TRBV7-8|TRBJ1-4
TGTGCCAGCAGCTCCCCAGGCCACCGTAATGAAAAACTGTTTTTT
CASSSPGHRNEKLFF
>once|-|TRBV5-1|TRBJ2-7
TGCGCCAGCAGCTGGAACCAAGCGGAGCCCTACGAGCAGTACTTC
CASSWNQAEPYEQYF
>-|-|TRBV11-3|TRBJ1-1
TGTGCCAGCAGCTTAGGGGGCGCGGAAAACACTGAAGCTTTCTTT
CASSLGGAENTEAFF
>-|-|TRBV28|TRBJ1-3
TGTGCCAGTGGACAGATCTCTGGAAACACCATATATTTT
CASGQISGNTIYF
>-|-|TRBV6-6|TRBJ1-6
TGTGCCAGCAGTCGGGGCATGGTGGGGCCGTCAGATTCACCCCTCCACTTT
CASSRGMVGPSDSPLHF
>once|TRBD2|TRBV7-9|TRBJ2-5
TGTGCCAGCAGCTTATGGGGAGGGGAGACCCAGTACTTC
CASSLWGGETQYF
>-|TRBD2|TRBV28|TRBJ2-5
TGTGCCAGCAGTCCCCTGACTAGCGGAAAGCAAGAGACCCAGTACTTC
CASSPLTSGKQETQYF
>-|-|TRBV18|TRBJ1-2
TGTGCCAGCGCGCGGACAGACCGCGGCTACACCTTC
CASARTDRGYTF
>-|-|TRBV18|TRBJ1-5
TGTGCCAGCTCACCACTTCGGGGGGATGGTCAGCCCCAGCATTTT
CASSPLRGDGQPQHF
>-|-|TRBV5-6|TRBJ1-6
TGTGCCAGCAGCTTCGAGACACCGGGCTTT
CASSFETPGF
>-|TRBD1|TRBV2|TRBJ2-5
TGTGCCAGCAGTCCCCCTGGACAGGGCCTACAAGAGACCCAGTACTTC
CASSPPGQGLQETQYF
>-|-|TRBV28|TRBJ2-1
TGTGCCAGCAGTTCCACGTCGGGACTCGTTGGGAATGAGCAGTTCTTC
CASSSTSGLVGNEQFF
>-|-|TRBV5-6|TRBJ2-3
TGTGCCAGCAGCTTAAGTCGCCAGGCCGGGGGCACAGATACGCAGTATTTT
CASSLSRQAGGTDTQYF
>-|-|TRBV5-1|TRBJ2-2
TGCGCCAGCAGCTTCAACACCGGGGAGCTGTTTTTT
CASSFNTGELFF
>-|TRBD2|TRBV6-5|TRBJ2-3
TGTGCCAGCAATCGGGGACTAGCGGGAGTTGATACGCAGTATTTT
CASNRGLAGVDTQYF
>-|-|TRBV30|TRBJ1-5
TGTGCCTGGAGTGTACCCGGGGGGGAAACCAATCAGCCCCAGCATTTT
CAWSVPGGETNQPQHF
>-|-|TRBV19|TRBJ1-1
TGTGCCAGTCGTGACAGGATCAACACTGAAGCTTTCTTT
CASRDRINTEAFF
>few|-|TRBV30|TRBJ1-4
TGTGCCTGGAGCCCACGGGGCTTGGGGGGTGAAAAACTGTTTTTT
CAWSPRGLGGEKLFF
>-|-|TRBV3-1/TRBV3-2|TRBJ1-2
TGTGCCAGCAGCCAAGTCAGTGGACCCTATGGCTACACCTTC
CASSQVSGPYGYTF
>-|TRBD1|TRBV5-1|TRBJ1-4
TGCGCCAGCAGCCCCGGACAGGGGACTGCAACTAATGAAAAACTGTTTTTT
CASSPGQGTATNEKLFF
>-|-|TRBV7-6|TRBJ2-1
TGTGCCAGCAGCTCCCCTGGGGGTTATGAGCAGTTCTTC
CASSSPGGYEQFF
>-|TRBD1|TRBV27|TRBJ2-3
TGTGCCAGCAGCCGCCGAGGACAGGGGGGTAGGACAGATACGCAGTATTTT
CASSRRGQGGRTDTQYF
>-|-|TRBV10-1|TRBJ1-5
TGCGCCAGGGGGGTAGGTGGGGACAGCAATCAGCCCCAGCATTTT
CARGVGGDSNQPQHF
>-|TRBD1|TRBV6-5|TRBJ2-1
TGTGCCGTATCAGGGGGTCAAGTCTATGAGCAGTTCTTC
CAVSGGQVYEQFF
>-|-|TRBV7-9|TRBJ1-5
TGTGCCAGCAGCTCCGGACGGCGGGATAGCAATCAGCCCCAGCATTTT
CASSSGRRDSNQPQHF
>-|-|TRBV6-2/TRBV6-3|TRBJ2-5
TGTGCCAGCAGTTACTCGATGGAGACAGGGAGGTACCAAGAGACCCAGTACTTC
CASSYSMETGRYQETQYF
>-|-|TRBV7-6|TRBJ2-6
TGTGCCAGCAGCCCGGGTTGGGGAAGCTCTGGGGCCAACGTCCTGACTTTC
CASSPGWGSSGANVLTF
>-|-|TRBV6-5|TRBJ2-2
TGTGCCAGCAGTTACTTCGGCAGGGAGCTGTTTTTT
CASSYFGRELFF
>-|-|TRBV7-9|TRBJ1-1
TGTGCCAGCAGCTTCGGGGGGTACACTGAAGCTTTCTTT
CASSFGGYTEAFF
>-|-|TRBV6-6|TRBJ1-5
TGTGCCAGCAGTTCCAACAACAGAAGCAATCAGCCCCAGCATTTT
CASSSNNRSNQPQHF